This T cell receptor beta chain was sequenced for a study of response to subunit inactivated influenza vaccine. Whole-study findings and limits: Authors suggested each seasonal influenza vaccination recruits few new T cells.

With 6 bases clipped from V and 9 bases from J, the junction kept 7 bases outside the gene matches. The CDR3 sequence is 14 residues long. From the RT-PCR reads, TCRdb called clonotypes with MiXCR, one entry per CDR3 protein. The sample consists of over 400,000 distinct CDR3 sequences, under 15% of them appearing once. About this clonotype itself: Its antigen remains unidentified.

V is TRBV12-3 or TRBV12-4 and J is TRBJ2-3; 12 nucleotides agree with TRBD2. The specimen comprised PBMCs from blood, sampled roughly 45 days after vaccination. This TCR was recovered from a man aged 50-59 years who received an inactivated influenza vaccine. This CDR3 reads CASSPSGGAMTQYF. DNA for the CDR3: TGTGCCAGCAGCCCTAGCGGGGGGGCGATGACGCAGTATTTT.